Included here is one TCR beta chain sequence, with context. This sample was included in a study of T-cell reconstitution after alpha-beta-depleted transplantation in children. Unique molecular identifiers tagged the TCRbeta library. Using its own MiXCR run on the PCR reads, TCRdb lists one record per CDR3 protein. The data contain about 600,000 distinct CDR3 sequences, over 10% of them singletons. CDR3 length: 14 amino acids. Germline CDR1 and CDR2: SGHTS and YDEGEE. With 1 base removed from V and 2 bases from J, the gap between germline ends came to 9 bases. This specimen consisted of PBMCs, mostly from graft donor cells, obtained 360 days after TCRalphabeta/CD19-depleted stem cell transplant. The chain couples TRBV5-8 to TRBJ2-5; D uncertain. The receptor comes from a male patient younger than 18 who had a stem cell transplant for acute myeloid leukemia, so the T cells may come from the graft donor. In nucleotides, the CDR3 is TGTGCCAGCAGCTTGTACGAGCGTCAAGAGACCCAGTACTTC. Translated: CASSLYERQETQYF.